Below, one TCR beta chain is given with its context. Its specificity is not known. This CDR3 is built from 15 residues. The germline V gene has CDR1 MGHRA and CDR2 YSYEKL. The V and J ends lost 1 base and 3 bases respectively, with 12 bases between them. This sample stems from a study of shared clonotypes between healthy human individuals. General study results and limits: Clonotypes shared by all four donors outscored non-shared clonotypes in generation probability. The rarefaction results pointed to incomplete sorted-subset sequencing despite large depth.

Some clones are missing from TCRdb's copy, which holds only in-frame ones; the method was immunoSEQ multiplex PCR. The data show under 150,000 clones, with about 67% seen just once and around 23% held by the top ten. The sequenced sample was memory CD8+ T cells sorted from blood. Subset denoted: CD45RO+ cells pooled with CCR7-negative TemRA cells. The clonotype originates from a woman aged 25 to 39 in good health. The J gene is TRBJ1-1, the V gene TRBV4-1; the D gene is possibly TRBD1 (6 bases). CDR3 DNA sequence: TGCGCCAGCAGCCAAGTGTCAAAGGGGGACACTGAAGCTTTCTTT. Protein: CASSQVSKGDTEAFF.